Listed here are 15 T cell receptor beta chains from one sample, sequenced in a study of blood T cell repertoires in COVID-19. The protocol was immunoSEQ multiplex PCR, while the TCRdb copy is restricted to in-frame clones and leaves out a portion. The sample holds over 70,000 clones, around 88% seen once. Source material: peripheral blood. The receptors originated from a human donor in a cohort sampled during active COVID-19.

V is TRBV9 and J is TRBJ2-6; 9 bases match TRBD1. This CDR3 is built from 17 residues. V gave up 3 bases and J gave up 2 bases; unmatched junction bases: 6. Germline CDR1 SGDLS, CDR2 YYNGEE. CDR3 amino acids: CASSAWDRATGANVLTF. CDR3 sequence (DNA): TGTGCCAGCAGCGCGTGGGACAGGGCTACTGGGGCCAACGTCCTGACTTTC.

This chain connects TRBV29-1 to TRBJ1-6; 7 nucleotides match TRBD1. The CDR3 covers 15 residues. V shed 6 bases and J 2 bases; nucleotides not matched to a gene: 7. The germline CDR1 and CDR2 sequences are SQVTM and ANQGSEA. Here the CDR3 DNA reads TGCAGCGTCAGGACAGGAGCAACCTATAATTCACCCCTCCACTTT. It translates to CSVRTGATYNSPLHF.

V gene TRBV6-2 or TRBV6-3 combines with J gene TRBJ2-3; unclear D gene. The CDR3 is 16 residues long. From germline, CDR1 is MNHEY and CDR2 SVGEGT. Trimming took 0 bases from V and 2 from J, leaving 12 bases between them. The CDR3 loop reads CASSYSVVVNTDTQYF. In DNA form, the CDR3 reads TGTGCCAGCAGTTACTCGGTCGTAGTGAACACAGATACGCAGTATTTT.

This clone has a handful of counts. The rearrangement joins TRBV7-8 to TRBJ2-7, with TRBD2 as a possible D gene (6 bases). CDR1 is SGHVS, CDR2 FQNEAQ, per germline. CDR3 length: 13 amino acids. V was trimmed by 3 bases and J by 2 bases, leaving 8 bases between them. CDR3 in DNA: TGTGCCAGCAGCTTTAGCGGTGCCTACGAGCAGTACTTC. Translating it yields CASSFSGAYEQYF.

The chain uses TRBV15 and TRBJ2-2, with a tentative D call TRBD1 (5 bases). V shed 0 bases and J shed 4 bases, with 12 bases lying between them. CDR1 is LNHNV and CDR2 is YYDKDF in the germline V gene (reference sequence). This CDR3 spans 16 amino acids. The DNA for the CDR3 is TGTGCCACCAGCAGAGAGAACATCAGGGTCACCGGGGAGCTGTTTTTT. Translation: CATSRENIRVTGELFF.

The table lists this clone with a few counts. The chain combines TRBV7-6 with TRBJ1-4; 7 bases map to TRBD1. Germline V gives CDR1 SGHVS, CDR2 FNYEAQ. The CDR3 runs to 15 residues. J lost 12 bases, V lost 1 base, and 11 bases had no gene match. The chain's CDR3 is CASSLDRGPKGELFF. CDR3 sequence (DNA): TGTGCCAGCAGCTTAGATAGGGGGCCGAAGGGGGAACTGTTTTTT. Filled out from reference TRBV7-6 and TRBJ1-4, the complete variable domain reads GAGVSQSPRYKVTKRGQDVALRCDPISGHVSLYWYRQALGQGPEFLTYFNYEAQQDKSGLPNDRFSAERPEGSISTLTIQRTEQRDSAMYRCASSLDRGPKGELFFGSGTQLSVL.

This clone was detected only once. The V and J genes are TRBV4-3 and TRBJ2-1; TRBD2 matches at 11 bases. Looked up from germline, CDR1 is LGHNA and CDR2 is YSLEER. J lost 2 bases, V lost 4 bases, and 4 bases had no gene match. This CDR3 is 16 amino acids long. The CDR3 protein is CASSPLAGGTYNEQFF. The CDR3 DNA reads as TGCGCCAGCAGCCCGCTAGCGGGGGGAACCTACAATGAGCAGTTCTTC.

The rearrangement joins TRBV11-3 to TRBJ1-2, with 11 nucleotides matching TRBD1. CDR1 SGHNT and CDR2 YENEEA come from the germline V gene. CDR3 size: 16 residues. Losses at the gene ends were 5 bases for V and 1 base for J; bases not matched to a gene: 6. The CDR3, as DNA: TGTGCCAGCAGCGCCGGGACAGGGGGTGATAACTATGGCTACACCTTC. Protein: CASSAGTGGDNYGYTF.

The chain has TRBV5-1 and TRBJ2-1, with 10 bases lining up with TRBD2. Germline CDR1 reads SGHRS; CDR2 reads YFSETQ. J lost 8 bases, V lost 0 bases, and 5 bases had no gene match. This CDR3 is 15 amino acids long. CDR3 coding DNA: TGCGCCAGCAGCTTGGCTAGCGGGAGTCTGCATGAGCAGTTCTTC. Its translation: CASSLASGSLHEQFF.

The CDR3 bases are TGCGCCAGCAGCTTGGCTCCGGGACTAGCGGTAGGGGAGACCCAGTACTTC. This encodes CASSLAPGLAVGETQYF. This chain joins TRBV5-1 and TRBJ2-5; 11 bases agree with TRBD2. The CDR3 runs to 17 residues. The trim removed 0 bases at V and 5 bases at J, leaving 9 bases unmatched. Looked up from germline, CDR1 is SGHRS and CDR2 is YFSETQ.

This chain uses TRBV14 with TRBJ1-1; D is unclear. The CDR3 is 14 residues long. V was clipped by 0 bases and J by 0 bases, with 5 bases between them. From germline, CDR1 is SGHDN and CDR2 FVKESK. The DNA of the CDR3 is TGTGCCAGCAGCCAAGACCAAATGAACACTGAAGCTTTCTTT. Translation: CASSQDQMNTEAFF.

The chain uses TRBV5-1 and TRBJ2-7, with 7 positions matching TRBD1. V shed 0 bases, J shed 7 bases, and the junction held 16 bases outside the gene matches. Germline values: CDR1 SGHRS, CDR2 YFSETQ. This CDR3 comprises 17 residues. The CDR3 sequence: CASSLGTGQAASGEQYF. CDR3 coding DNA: TGCGCCAGCAGCTTGGGGACCGGACAGGCGGCATCGGGGGAGCAGTACTTC.

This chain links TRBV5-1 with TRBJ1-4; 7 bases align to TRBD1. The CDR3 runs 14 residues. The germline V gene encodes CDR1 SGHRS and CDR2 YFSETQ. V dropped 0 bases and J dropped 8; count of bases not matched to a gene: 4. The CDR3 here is CASSLETGREKLFF. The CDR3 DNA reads TGCGCCAGCAGCTTGGAGACAGGGAGGGAAAAACTGTTTTTT.

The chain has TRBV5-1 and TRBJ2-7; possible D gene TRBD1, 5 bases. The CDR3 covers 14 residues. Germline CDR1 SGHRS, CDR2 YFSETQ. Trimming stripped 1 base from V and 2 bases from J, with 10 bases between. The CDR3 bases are TGCGCCAGCAGCTTGACAGAAGGGGCCTACGAGCAGTACTTC. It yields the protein CASSLTEGAYEQYF. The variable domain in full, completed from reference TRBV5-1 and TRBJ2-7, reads KAGVTQTPRYLIKTRGQQVTLSCSPISGHRSVSWYQQTPGQGLQFLFEYFSETQRNKGNFPGRFSGRQFSNSRSEMNVSTLELGDSALYLCASSLTEGAYEQYFGPGTRLTVT.

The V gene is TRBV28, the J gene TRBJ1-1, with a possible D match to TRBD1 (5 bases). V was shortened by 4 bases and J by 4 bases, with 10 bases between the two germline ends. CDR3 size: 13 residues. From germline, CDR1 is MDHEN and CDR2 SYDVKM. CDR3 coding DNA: TGTGCCAGCAGTTGGACGGGGGTCACTGAAGCTTTCTTT. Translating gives CASSWTGVTEAFF.